The sample holds one count of the clone carrying this T cell receptor (beta chain). Antigen specificity is unknown. With 5 bases removed from V and 0 bases from J, the gap between germline ends came to 8 bases. CDR3 length equals 14 residues. Germline V gene data show CDR1 as SNHLY and CDR2 as FYNNEI. The sample belongs to a study of cytomegalovirus exposure and HLA in healthy donors. Whole-study findings and limits: It was confirmed in vitro that a few of the CMV-associated chains were specific for CMV antigens. Most TCR beta V segments were productive about 90% or about 30% of the time in an earlier analysis. The authors listed around 150 TCR beta chains as cytomegalovirus-associated.

A multiplex PCR was run with 60 Vbeta primers and 13 Jbeta primers. In the study's own analysis: Later work found around 80 million unique TCR beta chains, with approximately 12 million shared. Some clones are missing from TCRdb's copy, which holds only in-frame ones; the method was immunoSEQ multiplex PCR. D and trimming come from the DNA, and the V and J calls and clone size come from that table. The table lists some 130,000 clones, about four fifths of them singletons, with approximately 4.8% in the top ten. The chain joins TRBV2 to TRBJ1-3; no definite D call. The receptor's source is a man under 40 in good health. Source material: PBMCs. The CDR3 DNA follows: TGTGCCAGCAGTTCGACGGGCTCTGGAAACACCATATATTTT. This gives the protein CASSSTGSGNTIYF.